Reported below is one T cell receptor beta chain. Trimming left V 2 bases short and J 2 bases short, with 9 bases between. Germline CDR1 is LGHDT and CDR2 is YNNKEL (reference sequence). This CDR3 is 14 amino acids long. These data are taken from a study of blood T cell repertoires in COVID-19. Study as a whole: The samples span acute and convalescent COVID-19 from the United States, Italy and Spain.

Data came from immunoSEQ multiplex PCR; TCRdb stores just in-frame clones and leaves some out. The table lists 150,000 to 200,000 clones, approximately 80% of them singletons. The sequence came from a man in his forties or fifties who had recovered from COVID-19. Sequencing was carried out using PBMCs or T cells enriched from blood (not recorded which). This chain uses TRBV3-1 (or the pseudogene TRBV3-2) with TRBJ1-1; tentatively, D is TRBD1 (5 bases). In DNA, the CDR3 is TGTGCCAGCAGCCAACAGGGTACCAACACTGAAGCTTTCTTT. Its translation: CASSQQGTNTEAFF.